This TCR beta chain was identified during a study of shared clonotypes between healthy human individuals. Whole-study findings and limits: Between four donors, naive CD4 clonotypes were shared at a level of approximately 5%. Deeper or shallower sequencing was expected to change how clonotypes are shared among donors. With few donors, the genetic and exposure-history diversity represented was limited. Clonotypes shared by all four donors outscored non-shared clonotypes in generation probability.

The assay was immunoSEQ multiplex PCR, and TCRdb's table has in-frame clones only and misses some. Counted here are roughly 1,100,000 clones, 65% to 75% occurring once; the ten biggest clones make up approximately 1.5%. In regard to this clone: The antigen is unknown.

The origin of this receptor is a man between 18 and 35 years old in good health. Sequenced input: memory CD4+ T cells sorted from blood. Subset specified: CD45RA-negative fraction.

The CDR3 coding sequence is TGTGCCAGCAGCCCCCGGAAGAGCATGAACACTGAAGCTTTCTTT. It encodes CASSPRKSMNTEAFF. This chain links TRBV13 with TRBJ1-1; D is unresolved. The CDR3 runs 15 residues. Germline V lookup: CDR1 PRHDT, CDR2 FYEKMQ (reference sequence). Deletions cut 5 bases from V and 0 bases from J, with 13 bases between.